The 24 T cell receptor beta chains below come from one sample, sequenced in a study of early T cells in non-severe SARS-CoV-2 infection. Each CDR3 protein gets one entry after TCRdb re-called the 5' RACE reads with MiXCR. The sample consists of about 64,000 distinct CDR3 sequences, less than 5.5% of them appearing once. The sequenced sample consisted of whole blood. Source of these receptors: an adult who was a healthcare worker with PCR-confirmed SARS-CoV-2 infection or an uninfected control (not recorded which).

At least ten counts were recorded for this clonotype. The V call is TRBV11-2, the J call TRBJ2-1, with D hard to call. Trimming took off 5 bases at V and 7 bases at J, with 12 bases between the two ends. The CDR3 runs 13 residues. Germline V gene data show CDR1 as SGHAT and CDR2 as FQNNGV. The CDR3 here is CASSRLLVNEQFF. Written as DNA, the CDR3 is TGTGCCAGCAGCCGCCTGTTGGTAAATGAGCAGTTCTTC. Filled out from reference TRBV11-2 and TRBJ2-1, the complete variable domain reads EAGVAQSPRYKIIEKRQSVAFWCNPISGHATLYWYQQILGQGPKLLIQFQNNGVVDDSQLPKDRFSAERLKGVDSTLKIQPAKLEDSAVYLCASSRLLVNEQFFGPGTRLTVL.

This clonotype was recorded at least ten times. This chain links TRBV6-6 with TRBJ2-5, with 8 bases identical to TRBD1. The CDR3 is 13 amino acids. Per germline, CDR1 MNHNY and CDR2 SVGAGI (reference sequence). V was pared by 6 bases and J by 3 bases, with 3 bases of the junction left unmatched. For the CDR3, the DNA is TGTGCCAGCAGAATGGACAGGGAAGAGACCCAGTACTTC. Its protein is CASRMDREETQYF.

The gene calls are TRBV30 and TRBJ2-2; the D is unclear. Germline V gene data show CDR1 as GTSNPN and CDR2 as SVGIG (reference sequence). The V end lost 1 base, the J end lost 0 bases, and 12 bases lay between the germline ends. CDR3 length: 16 residues. CDR3 DNA: TGTGCCTGGAGTGCCCCGGTTTCCGCGAACACCGGGGAGCTGTTTTTT. It specifies CAWSAPVSANTGELFF.

This clonotype has at least ten counts. The V and J genes are TRBV4-3 and TRBJ2-7; 8 bases map to TRBD1. The V segment lost 0 bases and the J segment 2 bases; nucleotides outside the gene matches: 3. The CDR3 runs 15 residues. Germline CDR1 LGHNA, CDR2 YSLEER. As DNA, the CDR3 is TGCGCCAGCAGCCAAGATTCGGACAGGGCCTACGAGCAGTACTTC. Its translation is CASSQDSDRAYEQYF.

In its sample, this clonotype was seen many times. The chain couples TRBV5-5 to TRBJ2-1; 8 bases map to TRBD1. The V and J ends lost 0 bases and 10 bases, in that order; junction bases with no gene match: 9. The germline CDR1 and CDR2 sequences are SGHKS and YYEKEE (reference sequence). This CDR3 is 15 amino acids long. CDR3 protein: CASSLVQGVFQEQFF. CDR3 nucleotides: TGTGCCAGCAGCTTGGTACAGGGGGTCTTTCAGGAGCAGTTCTTC.

This clonotype was counted at least ten times. The chain recombines TRBV3-1 with TRBJ1-6; D is undetermined. Germline V gene data show CDR1 as LGHDT and CDR2 as YNNKEL (reference sequence). The CDR3 totals 15 residues. The V gene lost 0 bases and the J gene lost 9 bases, with 12 bases spanning the gap. DNA of the CDR3: TGTGCCAGCAGCCAAGACCTGAACGGGATTTCACCCCTCCACTTT. Residues: CASSQDLNGISPLHF.

This clonotype was counted at least ten times. This sequence joins TRBV28 and TRBJ2-7; D call uncertain. Per the germline V gene, CDR1 is MDHEN and CDR2 is SYDVKM. CDR3 length: 14 residues. Between the trimmed V and J ends, which lost 8 bases and 3 bases, there was a span of 17 bases. The CDR3 loop is CASLTKGSGYEQYF. The CDR3 region has the DNA TGTGCCAGCCTAACCAAGGGTTCGGGCTACGAGCAGTACTTC. Variable domain in full (rest from reference TRBV28 and TRBJ2-7): DVKVTQSSRYLVKRTGEKVFLECVQDMDHENMFWYRQDPGLGLRLIYFSYDVKMKEKGDIPEGYSVSREKKERFSLILESASTNQTSMYLCASLTKGSGYEQYFGPGTRLTVT.

The chain is built from TRBV11-2 and TRBJ2-3; 14 positions agree with TRBD2. V dropped 6 bases and J dropped 4; count of bases not matched to a gene: 6. Germline loops: CDR1 SGHAT, CDR2 FQNNGV. The CDR3 sequence is 16 residues long. In DNA, the CDR3 is TGTGCCAGCAGTTCGACTAGCGGGGGGGCCTCAGATACGCAGTATTTT. Translation: CASSSTSGGASDTQYF.

This rearrangement joins TRBV7-2 to TRBJ2-6; D could derive from TRBD1 or TRBD2 (5 bases each). CDR1 is SGHTA, CDR2 FQGNSA, per germline. This CDR3 has 17 amino acids. Trimming pared 5 bases from V and 3 bases from J, leaving 17 bases between. The CDR3 sequence: CASSRTGTLFGANVLTF. The CDR3 DNA reads TGTGCCAGCAGCCGTACCGGGACCTTGTTTGGGGCCAACGTCCTGACTTTC.

This clonotype came up many times. The V and J genes are TRBV6-5 and TRBJ2-1; D may match TRBD1 or TRBD2 (5 bases each). The CDR3 length is 13 residues. The germline V gene has CDR1 MNHEY and CDR2 SVGAGI. Between the trimmed V and J ends, which lost 5 bases and 7 bases, there was a span of 12 bases. The CDR3 nucleotides are TGTGCCAGCAGTCCCCCGGGGCTAAATGAGCAGTTCTTC. This codes for CASSPPGLNEQFF.

This clonotype has just a few counts. V gene TRBV7-9 combines with J gene TRBJ1-2, with D hard to call. The germline V gene encodes CDR1 SEHNR and CDR2 FQNEAQ (reference sequence). This CDR3 is 15 amino acids long. The V end was cut by 4 bases, the J end by 2 bases, with 14 bases between. The CDR3 sequence: CASSSNNPKNYGYTF. CDR3 coding DNA: TGTGCCAGCAGCTCTAACAACCCGAAGAACTATGGCTACACCTTC.

This clonotype has a count of ten or more. The genes are TRBV11-2 and TRBJ2-3; tentative D call: TRBD2 (6 bases). This CDR3 is built from 14 residues. Looked up from germline, CDR1 is SGHAT and CDR2 is FQNNGV. The V end was cut by 3 bases, the J end by 5 bases, with 12 bases between. The DNA for the CDR3 is TGTGCCAGCAGCTTCCGGAGGAGGGAAGATACGCAGTATTTT. This translates into CASSFRRREDTQYF.

This clonotype was counted between two and nine times. The chain uses TRBV20-1 and TRBJ2-7, with a weak D call TRBD2 (5 bases). Trimming took off 4 bases at V and 6 bases at J, with 13 bases between the two ends. This CDR3 comprises 12 residues. Germline V lookup: CDR1 DFQATT, CDR2 SNEGSKA (reference sequence). CDR3 coding DNA: TGCAGTGCTATCTATGGACTCTCCGAGCAGTACTTC. Amino acid sequence: CSAIYGLSEQYF.

J is TRBJ2-3 and V is TRBV29-1; maybe TRBD2 (5 bases). The germline V and J ends were trimmed by 7 bases and 1 base, with 9 bases remaining between them. The CDR3 length is 12 residues. Germline V gene sequence: CDR1 SQVTM, CDR2 ANQGSEA. In nucleotides, the CDR3 is TGCAGCGGGAGGACCGGCACAGATACGCAGTATTTT. Translated, it gives CSGRTGTDTQYF.

This clonotype has ten or more counts. V gene TRBV4-2 combines with J gene TRBJ2-7; D not certain. The CDR3 loop spans 13 amino acids. CDR1 LGHNA and CDR2 YNFKEQ come from the germline V gene. The germline V and J ends were trimmed by 6 bases and 0 bases, with 9 bases remaining between them. The CDR3 coding sequence is TGTGCCAGCAGACCAACAAGCTCCTACGAGCAGTACTTC. Translating gives CASRPTSSYEQYF.

This chain uses TRBV20-1 with TRBJ2-6, with D perhaps TRBD1 (5 bases). This CDR3 is built from 13 residues. V was trimmed by 4 bases and J by 3 bases, leaving 7 bases between them. The germline CDR1 and CDR2 sequences are DFQATT and SNEGSKA (reference sequence). The DNA for the CDR3 is TGCAGTGCTACCAGGGTTGGGGCCAACGTCCTGACTTTC. Translated: CSATRVGANVLTF.

This clonotype was observed a handful of times. The chain recombines TRBV25-1 with TRBJ1-2; 8 bases fit TRBD1. The CDR3 runs 15 residues. With V trimmed by 3 bases and J by 2 bases, 5 bases remained unmatched. Germline CDR1 is MGHDK and CDR2 is SYGVNS. Written as DNA, the CDR3 is TGTGCCAGCAGTGACCCAGGGGGCCTAAACTATGGCTACACCTTC. Encoded protein: CASSDPGGLNYGYTF.

Of note for this clonotype: This may arise from a read error, as a much more abundant clone is one base away. The rearrangement uses TRBV6-5 and TRBJ2-3; no firm D call. Looked up from germline, CDR1 is MNHEY and CDR2 is SVGAGI. The V and J ends lost 7 bases and 1 base respectively, with 9 bases between them. This CDR3 is 13 amino acids long. The CDR3: CASTSECTDTQYF. CDR3 nucleotides: TGTGCCAGCACGAGCGAATGCACAGATACGCAGTATTTT.

This clonotype was counted a few times. The genes are TRBV20-1 and TRBJ2-5, with 8 bases fitting TRBD1. Looked up from germline, CDR1 is DFQATT and CDR2 is SNEGSKA (reference sequence). This CDR3 has 15 residues. After removal of 6 bases from V and 2 bases from J, the junction contained 11 bases not matched to a gene. The CDR3 nucleotides read TGCAGTGCCAAAGCGGCAACAGGGGGGCAAGAGACCCAGTACTTC. Encoded protein: CSAKAATGGQETQYF.

This clonotype was seen ten or more times. The chain combines TRBV11-2 with TRBJ2-3, with 7 positions matching TRBD2. V lost 3 bases to trimming and J lost 2 bases; unmatched junction nucleotides: 8. Germline V gene lookup returns CDR1 SGHAT and CDR2 FQNNGV. This CDR3 has 16 residues. CDR3 protein: CASSFPDGGITDTQYF. Written as DNA, the CDR3 is TGTGCCAGCAGCTTCCCGGACGGGGGGATCACAGATACGCAGTATTTT.

This clonotype was counted many times. The V gene is TRBV20-1, the J gene TRBJ2-3; TRBD2 agrees at 10 bases. Germline V CDR1 and CDR2: DFQATT, SNEGSKA (reference sequence). V shed 1 base and J 2 bases; nucleotides not matched to a gene: 6. The CDR3 consists of 16 residues. CDR3 bases: TGCAGTGCTAGAGTCCCCCTAGCGGGGGTCACAGATACGCAGTATTTT. Translating gives CSARVPLAGVTDTQYF.

V is TRBV25-1 and J is TRBJ1-6; 8 bases line up with TRBD1. With V trimmed by 4 bases and J by 7 bases, 3 bases remained unmatched. Per germline, CDR1 MGHDK and CDR2 SYGVNS. CDR3 length: 14 residues. The CDR3 reads CASSGRQGNSPLHF. The CDR3 nucleotides are TGTGCCAGCAGTGGCCGACAGGGGAATTCACCCCTCCACTTT.

This clonotype was picked up many times. This chain uses TRBV20-1 with TRBJ1-4; 10 positions agree with TRBD1. The germline V gene has CDR1 DFQATT and CDR2 SNEGSKA (reference sequence). V shed 6 bases, J shed 7 bases, and the junction held 14 bases outside the gene matches. CDR3 length: 16 amino acids. CDR3 bases: TGCAGTGCCACAAGGGGAGCCGGGACAGGGGCTGAAAAACTGTTTTTT. Its translation: CSATRGAGTGAEKLFF.

This clonotype was counted many times. The V call is TRBV7-6, the J call TRBJ2-2; D remains ambiguous. Germline CDR1 and CDR2: SGHVS and FNYEAQ. The V end was cut by 2 bases, the J end by 2 bases, with 9 bases between. The CDR3 has 15 amino acids. CDR3 bases: TGTGCCAGCAGCTTATTTTTGGGAAACACCGGGGAGCTGTTTTTT. It specifies CASSLFLGNTGELFF.